This T cell receptor (beta chain) was profiled in a study of regulatory T cells in long-lasting Graves disease. Study-level information: Patients with new Graves' disease had used antithyroid drugs below 3 months. General observations from the study: TRBV28, TRBJ1-2 and TRBJ2-5 were favored in persistent disease. Sample size, which was small, may have reduced accuracy.

CDR3 regions were amplified by Arm-PCR using iRepertoire HTBI primers to build TCR beta libraries. TCRdb reprocessed the multiplex PCR reads with MiXCR, giving one entry per CDR3 protein. The sample lists 200,000 to 250,000 distinct CDR3 sequences, about 19% seen once, with 11% to 15% in the top ten. Worth noting for this clonotype: Its target is not known.

The CDR3 consists of 14 residues. CDR1 and CDR2 from the germline V gene are MNHEY and SVGAGI. V was shortened by 3 bases and J by 7 bases, with 13 bases between the two germline ends. Specified time point: newly diagnosed GD, antithyroid drugs for less than 3 months. Preparation of the TCR library used RNA extracted from PBMCs. The patient group derived from an endocrinology department in Xi'an, China. The clonotype was recovered from a female donor with Graves disease. The sample consisted of peripheral blood mononuclear cells (PBMCs), taken at new diagnosis, from a patient treated with antithyroid drugs. The chain carries TRBV6-5 and TRBJ1-5; possibly TRBD1 for D (6 bases). This chain's CDR3 is CASSYRQVSQPQHF. The CDR3 DNA sequence: TGTGCCAGCAGTTATAGACAGGTGTCGCAGCCCCAGCATTTT.